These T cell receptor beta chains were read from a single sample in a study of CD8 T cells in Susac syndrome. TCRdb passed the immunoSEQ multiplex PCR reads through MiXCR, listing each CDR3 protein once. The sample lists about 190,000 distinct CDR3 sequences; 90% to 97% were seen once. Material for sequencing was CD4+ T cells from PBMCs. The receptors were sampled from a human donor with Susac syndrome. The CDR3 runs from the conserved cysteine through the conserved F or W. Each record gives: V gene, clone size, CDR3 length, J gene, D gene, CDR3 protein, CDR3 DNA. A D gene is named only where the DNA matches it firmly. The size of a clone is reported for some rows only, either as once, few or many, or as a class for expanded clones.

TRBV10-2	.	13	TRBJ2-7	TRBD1	CASRAGTGSEQYF	TGCGCCAGCAGGGCCGGGACAGGGTCTGAGCAGTACTTC
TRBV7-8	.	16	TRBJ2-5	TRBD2	CASSFSGRGDSETQYF	TGTGCCAGCAGCTTCTCGGGGCGGGGGGATAGCGAGACCCAGTACTTC
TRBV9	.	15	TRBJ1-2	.	CASSVGGQLNYGYTF	TGTGCCAGCAGCGTAGGGGGACAACTTAACTATGGCTACACCTTC
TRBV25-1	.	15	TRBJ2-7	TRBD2	CASSGGLAGAYEQYF	TGTGCCAGCAGTGGAGGACTAGCGGGGGCCTACGAGCAGTACTTC
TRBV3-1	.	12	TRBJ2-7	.	CASSRQKYEQYF	TGTGCCAGCAGCCGACAGAAGTACGAGCAGTACTTC
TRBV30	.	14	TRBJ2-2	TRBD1	CAWSARTGDGELFF	TGTGCCTGGAGTGCCCGGACAGGGGACGGGGAGCTGTTTTTT
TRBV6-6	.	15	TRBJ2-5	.	CASSLSRQGMETQYF	TGTGCCAGCAGTCTAAGTCGGCAGGGGATGGAGACCCAGTACTTC
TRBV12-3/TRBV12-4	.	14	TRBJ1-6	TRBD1	CASSLGTGDSPLHF	TGTGCCAGCAGTTTAGGGACAGGGGATTCACCCCTCCACTTT
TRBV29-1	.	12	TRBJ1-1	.	CSVDGGNTEAFF	TGCAGCGTTGATGGGGGTAACACTGAAGCTTTCTTT
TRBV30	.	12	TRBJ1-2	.	CAWSRQAYGYTF	TGTGCCTGGAGTAGGCAGGCCTATGGCTACACCTTC
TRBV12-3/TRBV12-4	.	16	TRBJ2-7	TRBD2	CASSPPGLAGSYEQYF	TGTGCCAGCAGTCCCCCCGGACTAGCGGGTTCTTACGAGCAGTACTTC
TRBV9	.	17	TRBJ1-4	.	CASSVEGGARTNEKLFF	TGTGCCAGCAGCGTAGAGGGGGGCGCAAGAACTAATGAAAAACTGTTTTTT
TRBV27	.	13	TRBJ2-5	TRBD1	CASSPTGYGTQYF	TGTGCCAGCAGCCCGACAGGGTACGGGACCCAGTACTTC
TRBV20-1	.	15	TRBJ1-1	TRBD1	CSASEDRGGRTEAFF	TGCAGTGCCTCAGAAGACAGGGGAGGAAGGACTGAAGCTTTCTTT
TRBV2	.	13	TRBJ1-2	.	CASRGDDSGGYTF	TGTGCCAGCAGGGGGGATGACTCTGGTGGCTACACCTTC
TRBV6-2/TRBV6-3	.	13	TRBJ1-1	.	CASSYSRVTEAFF	TGTGCCAGCAGTTATTCAAGGGTTACTGAAGCTTTCTTT
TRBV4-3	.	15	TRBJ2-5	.	CASSQVGAGQETQYF	TGCGCCAGCAGCCAAGTTGGGGCCGGCCAAGAGACCCAGTACTTC
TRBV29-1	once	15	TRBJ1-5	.	CSVDRDQDSNQPQHF	TGCAGCGTTGACAGGGACCAGGATAGCAATCAGCCCCAGCATTTT
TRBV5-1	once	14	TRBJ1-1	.	CASSLAGGDTEAFF	TGCGCCAGCAGCTTGGCCGGGGGGGACACTGAAGCTTTCTTT
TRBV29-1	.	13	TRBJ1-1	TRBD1	CSVRQGSNTEAFF	TGCAGCGTCCGACAGGGGTCGAACACTGAAGCTTTCTTT
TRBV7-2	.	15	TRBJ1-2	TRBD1	CASSTPQGDYYGYTF	TGTGCCAGCAGCACCCCACAGGGGGATTACTATGGCTACACCTTC
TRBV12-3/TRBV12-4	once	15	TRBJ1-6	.	CASSPQALGGSPLHF	TGTGCCAGCAGCCCTCAGGCCCTGGGGGGTTCACCCCTCCACTTT
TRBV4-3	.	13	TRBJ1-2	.	CASSQDTGLGYTF	TGCGCCAGCAGCCAAGATACAGGGCTTGGCTACACCTTC
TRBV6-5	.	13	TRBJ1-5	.	CASSLNRAQPQHF	TGTGCCAGCAGCTTGAACAGGGCGCAGCCCCAGCATTTT
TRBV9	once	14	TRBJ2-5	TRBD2	CASSGGLAEETQYF	TGTGCCAGCAGCGGGGGACTAGCGGAAGAGACCCAGTACTTC
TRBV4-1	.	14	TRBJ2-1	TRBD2	CASSRASGGNEQFF	TGCGCCAGCAGCCGAGCTAGCGGGGGGAATGAGCAGTTCTTC
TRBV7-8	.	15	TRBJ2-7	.	CASSLDGMSSYEQYF	TGTGCCAGCAGCCTGGACGGGATGAGCTCCTACGAGCAGTACTTC
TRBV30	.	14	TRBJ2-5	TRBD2	CAWSVRTRGETQYF	TGTGCCTGGAGTGTACGGACTAGAGGGGAGACCCAGTACTTC
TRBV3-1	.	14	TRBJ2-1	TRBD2	CASSASGGAGEQFF	TGTGCCAGCAGCGCTAGCGGGGGGGCCGGTGAGCAGTTCTTC
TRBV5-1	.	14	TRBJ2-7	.	CASRGFGRSYEQYF	TGCGCCAGCAGAGGGTTTGGTCGCTCCTACGAGCAGTACTTC
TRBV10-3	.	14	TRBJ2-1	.	CAISAGDLYNEQFF	TGTGCCATCAGTGCGGGGGACCTTTACAATGAGCAGTTCTTC
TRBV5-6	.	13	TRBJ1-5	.	CASSLVGEQPQHF	TGTGCCAGCAGCTTGGTTGGGGAACAGCCCCAGCATTTT
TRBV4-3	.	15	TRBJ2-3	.	CASSQEQGGPDTQYF	TGCGCCAGCAGCCAAGAACAGGGTGGGCCAGATACGCAGTATTTT
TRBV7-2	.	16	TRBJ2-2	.	CASSLGRSFNTGELFF	TGTGCCAGCAGCTTGGGTAGATCGTTTAACACCGGGGAGCTGTTTTTT
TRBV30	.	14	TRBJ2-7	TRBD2	CAWSGVSGVYEQYF	TGTGCCTGGAGTGGGGTTAGCGGGGTCTACGAGCAGTACTTC
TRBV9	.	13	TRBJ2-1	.	CASSVEVRYEQFF	TGTGCCAGCAGCGTAGAGGTGCGGTATGAGCAGTTCTTC
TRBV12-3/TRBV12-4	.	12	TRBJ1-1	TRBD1	CASRQTGLGAFF	TGTGCCAGCAGGCAGACAGGGTTGGGTGCTTTCTTT
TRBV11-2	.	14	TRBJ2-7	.	CASSFADPQYEQYF	TGTGCCAGCAGCTTTGCGGACCCCCAGTACGAGCAGTACTTC